This paragraph covers one T cell receptor (beta chain) sequence. Its cognate antigen is unknown. The data derive from a study of beta chain features in type 1 diabetes. Isolated RNA was reverse transcribed in full, so expressed TCRB transcripts were sequenced. Data came from immunoSEQ multiplex PCR; TCRdb stores just in-frame clones and leaves some out. The sample yields around 250,000 clones, approximately 15% seen once. Study-wide findings and caveats: Shortening of TCRB CDR3s, moderate but significant, appeared in all four CD4+ subsets of Type 1 diabetes patients.

This clonotype was obtained from a man between 25 and 39 years old with type 1 diabetes. The specimen was naive CD4+ T cells from blood.

The CDR3 bases are TGTGCCAGCAGCTTAGGGGCAGGGATGGGCAATCAGCCCCAGCATTTT. This translates into CASSLGAGMGNQPQHF. The chain links TRBV7-6 to TRBJ1-5; D may be TRBD1 (5 bases). Germline V gene lookup returns CDR1 SGHVS and CDR2 FNYEAQ. The CDR3 extends over 16 amino acids. Trimming left V 1 base short and J 2 bases short, with 12 bases between.